A selection of T cell receptor beta chains follows, all from one sample in a study of cytomegalovirus exposure and HLA in healthy donors. Generated by immunoSEQ multiplex PCR, the TCRdb table keeps only in-frame clones and is missing some. The sample consists of around 53,000 clones, about 82% of them appearing once. Sequenced input: PBMCs. These receptors all come from a man younger than 45 in good health and CMV-seronegative. CDR3s include the opening cysteine and the closing phenylalanine or tryptophan. A D gene is named only where the DNA matches it firmly. Expanded clones are given a class, and other clones once, few, many or no size at all.

d_call,v_call,j_call,clone_size,cdr3_aa,cdr3_nt
-,TRBV6-5,TRBJ2-7,-,CASSYTRSARGVEQYF,TGTGCCAGCAGTTACACCCGGTCAGCACGCGGTGTCGAGCAGTACTTC
-,TRBV6-5,TRBJ1-2,-,CASSYSRGANYGYTF,TGTGCCAGCAGTTACTCTCGTGGGGCCAACTATGGCTACACCTTC
TRBD2,TRBV7-2,TRBJ2-7,-,CASSSLSGRAVNEQYF,TGTGCCAGCAGCTCCCTTAGCGGGAGGGCCGTCAACGAGCAGTACTTC
TRBD1,TRBV7-2,TRBJ1-2,-,CASSPDRANYGYTF,TGTGCCAGCAGCCCGGACAGGGCAAACTATGGCTACACCTTC
-,TRBV4-1,TRBJ2-3,-,CASSQGLKSGWEDTQYF,TGCGCCAGCAGCCAAGGGTTAAAGTCGGGATGGGAAGATACGCAGTATTTT
-,TRBV6-1,TRBJ1-1,-,CASSEVQATEAFF,TGTGCCAGCAGTGAAGTGCAGGCTACCGAAGCTTTCTTT
-,TRBV4-1,TRBJ2-1,-,CASSQDRPGSSYNEQFF,TGCGCCAGCAGCCAAGATCGCCCAGGTAGCTCCTACAATGAGCAGTTCTTC
TRBD1,TRBV5-1,TRBJ2-1,few,CASSLGTGDYNEQFF,TGCGCCAGCAGCTTGGGGACAGGGGACTACAATGAGCAGTTCTTC
-,TRBV4-2,TRBJ1-6,few,CASSQQTGQSSYNSPLHF,TGTGCCAGCAGCCAGCAGACAGGCCAAAGCTCCTATAATTCACCCCTCCACTTT
TRBD1,TRBV13,TRBJ2-1,once,CASSPQGQLAYNEQFF,TGTGCCAGCAGCCCCCAGGGACAGTTAGCCTACAATGAGCAGTTCTTC
TRBD1,TRBV10-3,TRBJ1-2,-,CAISTGGYGYTF,TGTGCCATCAGCACAGGGGGCTATGGCTACACCTTC
TRBD1,TRBV9,TRBJ1-1,-,CASSADQGAEAFF,TGTGCCAGCAGCGCCGACCAGGGGGCTGAAGCTTTCTTT
TRBD1,TRBV13,TRBJ1-2,-,CASRALGTGYGYGYTF,TGTGCCAGCAGGGCCCTAGGGACAGGGTACGGCTATGGCTACACCTTC
-,TRBV28,TRBJ2-7,-,CASSFRTNIYEQYF,TGTGCCAGCAGTTTTAGGACTAACATCTACGAGCAGTACTTC
-,TRBV11-2,TRBJ2-4,-,CASSFRQTLDIQYF,TGTGCCAGCAGCTTCCGACAGACCCTTGACATTCAGTACTTC
-,TRBV28,TRBJ1-6,few,CASSLVREASPLHF,TGTGCCAGCAGTTTAGTCAGGGAGGCTTCACCCCTCCACTTT
TRBD2,TRBV4-3,TRBJ2-1,-,CASSQDGTSEYNEQFF,TGCGCCAGCAGCCAAGACGGGACTAGCGAGTACAATGAGCAGTTCTTC
-,TRBV30,TRBJ2-1,-,CAWSHYNEQFF,TGTGCCTGGAGTCACTACAATGAGCAGTTCTTC
TRBD2,TRBV5-6,TRBJ2-1,once,CASSSSSGDAYNEQFF,TGTGCCAGCAGCTCATCGAGCGGGGACGCCTACAATGAGCAGTTCTTC
TRBD2,TRBV30,TRBJ2-1,-,CAWSRLAGAGNEQFF,TGTGCCTGGAGTCGACTAGCGGGAGCCGGGAATGAGCAGTTCTTC
TRBD1,TRBV15,TRBJ2-2,once,CATSRVDRVTGELFF,TGTGCCACCAGCAGAGTTGACAGGGTCACCGGGGAGCTGTTTTTT
TRBD2,TRBV2,TRBJ2-1,once,CASSESFLAGNNEQFF,TGTGCCAGCAGTGAATCTTTCCTAGCGGGGAACAATGAGCAGTTCTTC
-,TRBV4-2,TRBJ1-5,-,CASSQVNGDAPQHF,TGTGCCAGCAGCCAAGTCAATGGAGATGCGCCCCAGCATTTT
-,TRBV6-1,TRBJ1-1,-,CASSGTVNTEAFF,TGTGCCAGCAGTGGCACAGTGAACACTGAAGCTTTCTTT
-,TRBV5-4,TRBJ1-6,-,CASSAGISPLHF,TGTGCCAGCAGCGCAGGGATTTCACCCCTCCACTTT
-,TRBV30,TRBJ1-6,-,CAGDSPLHF,TGTGCCGGAGATTCACCCCTCCACTTT
-,TRBV6-6,TRBJ2-1,-,CASSYADTGSYNEQFF,TGTGCCAGCAGTTACGCGGACACCGGCTCCTACAATGAGCAGTTCTTC
TRBD2,TRBV30,TRBJ2-5,-,CAWRTRSGGETQYF,TGTGCCTGGAGAACTCGTAGCGGGGGGGAGACCCAGTACTTC
-,TRBV28,TRBJ2-7,-,CASSLFPGGYEQYF,TGTGCCAGCAGTTTATTCCCCGGGGGCTACGAGCAGTACTTC
-,TRBV6-6,TRBJ1-3,-,CATRQSYSGNTIYF,TGTGCCACCCGACAGTCCTACTCTGGAAACACCATATATTTT
TRBD1,TRBV18,TRBJ2-7,-,CASSPRQGALTSSYEQYF,TGTGCCAGCTCACCGAGACAGGGGGCTCTAACGAGCTCCTACGAGCAGTACTTC
-,TRBV10-2,TRBJ1-2,-,CASSERPSGVYGYTF,TGCGCCAGCAGTGAGAGACCCAGCGGGGTTTATGGCTACACCTTC
-,TRBV4-3,TRBJ1-1,few,CASGWTLNTEAFF,TGCGCCAGCGGGTGGACATTAAACACTGAAGCTTTCTTT